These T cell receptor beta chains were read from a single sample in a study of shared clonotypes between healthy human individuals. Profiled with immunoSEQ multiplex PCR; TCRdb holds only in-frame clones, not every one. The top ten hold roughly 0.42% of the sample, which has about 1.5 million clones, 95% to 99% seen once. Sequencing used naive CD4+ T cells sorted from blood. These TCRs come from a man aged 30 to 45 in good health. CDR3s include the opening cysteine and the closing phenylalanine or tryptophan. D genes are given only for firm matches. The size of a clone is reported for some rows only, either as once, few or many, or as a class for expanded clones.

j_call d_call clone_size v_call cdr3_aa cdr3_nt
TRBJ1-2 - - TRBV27 CASSFRGLVGYTF TGTGCCAGCAGTTTCCGGGGTTTGGTTGGCTACACCTTC
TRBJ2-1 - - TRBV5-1 CASSLIQGGTDEQFF TGCGCCAGCAGCTTGATCCAGGGGGGTACCGATGAGCAGTTCTTC
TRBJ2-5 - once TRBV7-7 CASSQMEEETQYF TGTGCTAGCAGCCAAATGGAGGAGGAGACCCAGTACTTC
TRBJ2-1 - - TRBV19 CASSESGRSYNEQFF TGTGCCAGTAGTGAATCGGGCCGCTCCTACAATGAGCAGTTCTTC
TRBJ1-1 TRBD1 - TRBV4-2 CASQYLQGEGEAFF TGTGCCAGCCAGTATTTGCAGGGGGAGGGTGAAGCTTTCTTT
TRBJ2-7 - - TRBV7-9 CASSHPPPYEQYF TGTGCCAGCAGCCACCCTCCACCCTACGAGCAGTACTTC
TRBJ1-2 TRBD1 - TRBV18 CASSPGTGVGYTF TGTGCCAGCTCACCCGGGACAGGGGTTGGCTACACCTTC
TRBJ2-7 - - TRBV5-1 CASSSPRYEQYF TGCGCCAGCAGCTCGCCCCGCTACGAGCAGTACTTC
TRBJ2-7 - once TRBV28 CASGSGVNYEQYF TGTGCCAGCGGCTCGGGAGTCAACTACGAGCAGTACTTC
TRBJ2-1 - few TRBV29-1 CSGTYNEQFF TGCAGCGGTACCTACAATGAGCAGTTCTTC
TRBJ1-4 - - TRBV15 CATRRPPGYEKLFF TGTGCCACCAGGAGACCCCCAGGGTATGAAAAACTGTTTTTT
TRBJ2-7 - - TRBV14 CASSQDLGVSEQYF TGTGCCAGCAGCCAAGATCTAGGCGTCAGCGAGCAGTACTTC
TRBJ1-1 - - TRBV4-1 CASSQPWGPTEAFF TGCGCCAGCAGCCAGCCTTGGGGACCCACTGAAGCTTTCTTT
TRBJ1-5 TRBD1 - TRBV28 CASSSGQGNQPQHF TGTGCCAGCAGTTCGGGACAGGGGAATCAGCCCCAGCATTTT
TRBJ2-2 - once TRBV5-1 CASSFQDTGELFF TGCGCCAGCAGCTTTCAAGACACCGGGGAGCTGTTTTTT
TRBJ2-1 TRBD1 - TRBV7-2 CASSTGQGGTNEQFF TGTGCCAGCAGCACAGGACAGGGGGGAACCAATGAGCAGTTCTTC
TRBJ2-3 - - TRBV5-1 CASSPRQGVADTQYF TGCGCCAGCAGCCCCCGGCAGGGCGTGGCAGATACGCAGTATTTT
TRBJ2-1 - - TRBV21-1 CASSILAVVSYNEQFF TGTGCCAGCAGCATCTTAGCCGTCGTCTCCTACAATGAGCAGTTCTTC
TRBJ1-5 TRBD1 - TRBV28 CASNLSRRTGINQPQHF TGTGCCAGCAATTTATCCCGCCGGACAGGGATTAATCAGCCCCAGCATTTT
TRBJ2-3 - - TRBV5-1 CASSLRGDTQYF TGCGCCAGCAGCTTGAGGGGAGATACGCAGTATTTT
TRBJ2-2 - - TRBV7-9 CASSLGTLPTGELFF TGTGCCAGCAGCTTGGGGACACTACCCACCGGGGAGCTGTTTTTT
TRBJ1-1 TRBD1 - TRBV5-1 CASRQGTYSYTEAFF TGCGCCAGCAGACAGGGGACCTATTCTTACACTGAAGCTTTCTTT
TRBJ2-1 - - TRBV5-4 CASSPGNEQFF TGTGCCAGCTCCCCCGGCAATGAGCAGTTCTTC
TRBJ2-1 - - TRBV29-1 CSVAARNRDGEQFF TGCAGCGTTGCAGCCCGTAACAGGGATGGTGAGCAGTTCTTC
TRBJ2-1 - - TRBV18 CASSEDGLSYNEQFF TGTGCCAGCTCAGAAGACGGTTTATCCTACAATGAGCAGTTCTTC
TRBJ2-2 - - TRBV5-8 CASSWTFKLTGELFF TGTGCCAGCAGCTGGACATTCAAATTAACCGGGGAGCTGTTTTTT
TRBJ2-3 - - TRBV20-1 CSAESWETQYF TGCAGTGCCGAAAGCTGGGAGACGCAGTATTTT
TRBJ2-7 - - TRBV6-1 CASSELPSTVDGEQYF TGTGCCAGCAGTGAACTCCCTTCGACAGTGGATGGGGAGCAGTACTTC
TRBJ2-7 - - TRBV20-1 CSAKDNLEQYF TGCAGTGCTAAGGACAATTTGGAGCAGTACTTC
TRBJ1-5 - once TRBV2 CASSDGGEPQHF TGTGCCAGCAGTGACGGAGGAGAGCCCCAGCATTTT
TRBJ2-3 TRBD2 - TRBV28 CASSPPPAIAGVGTQYF TGTGCCAGCAGTCCCCCCCCCGCTATAGCGGGAGTAGGTACGCAGTATTTT
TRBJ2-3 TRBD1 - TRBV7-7 CASSLGEGAYDTQYF TGTGCTAGCAGCTTAGGAGAGGGGGCGTATGATACGCAGTATTTT
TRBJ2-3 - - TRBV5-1 CASSLDGSTDTQYF TGCGCCAGCAGCTTGGACGGTAGCACAGATACGCAGTATTTT
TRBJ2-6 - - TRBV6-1 CASSAISGANVLTF TGTGCCAGCAGTGCAATCTCTGGGGCCAACGTCCTGACTTTC
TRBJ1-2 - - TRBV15 CATSREQGWGGYTF TGTGCCACCAGCAGAGAGCAGGGTTGGGGTGGCTACACCTTC
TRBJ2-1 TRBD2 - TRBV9 CASSVDPNGRPHNEQFF TGTGCCAGCAGCGTAGATCCTAACGGGAGGCCCCACAATGAGCAGTTCTTC
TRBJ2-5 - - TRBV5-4 CASSLSAAPQETQYF TGTGCCAGCAGCTTGTCTGCGGCCCCACAAGAGACCCAGTACTTC
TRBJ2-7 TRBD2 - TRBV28 CASSFSGLALYEQYF TGTGCCAGCAGTTTCTCGGGACTAGCGTTATACGAGCAGTACTTC
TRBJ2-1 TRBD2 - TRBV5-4 CASSLKGGSYNEQFF TGTGCCAGCAGCTTGAAGGGCGGGAGCTACAATGAGCAGTTCTTC
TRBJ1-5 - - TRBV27 CASSGAVGQPQHF TGTGCCAGCAGCGGGGCTGTGGGTCAGCCCCAGCATTTT
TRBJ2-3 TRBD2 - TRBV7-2 CASSLSSGAPDTQYF TGTGCCAGCAGCTTATCTAGCGGGGCGCCAGATACGCAGTATTTT
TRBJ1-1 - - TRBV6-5 CASSYDADALGTEAFF TGTGCCAGCAGTTACGACGCAGACGCCCTCGGAACTGAAGCTTTCTTT
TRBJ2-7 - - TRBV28 CASRDLAFHSYEQYF TGTGCCAGCAGGGATCTAGCGTTCCACTCCTACGAGCAGTACTTC
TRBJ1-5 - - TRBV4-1 CASSQVIGQPQHF TGCGCCAGCAGCCAAGTTATCGGTCAGCCCCAGCATTTT
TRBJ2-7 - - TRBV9 CASSVAHNSYEQYF TGTGCCAGCAGCGTAGCTCACAATTCCTACGAGCAGTACTTC
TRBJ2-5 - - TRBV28 CASSALGAAKETQYF TGTGCCAGCAGTGCCCTGGGAGCTGCGAAGGAGACCCAGTACTTC
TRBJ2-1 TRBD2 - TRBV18 CASSRLLAGGHNEQFF TGTGCCAGCTCACGCCTCCTAGCGGGAGGGCACAATGAGCAGTTCTTC
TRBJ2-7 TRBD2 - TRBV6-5 CASSYQLAGYPYEQYF TGTGCCAGCAGTTACCAATTAGCGGGATACCCCTACGAGCAGTACTTC
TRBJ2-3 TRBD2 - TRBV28 CASSFDRGGPSDTQYF TGTGCCAGCAGTTTCGACCGGGGAGGGCCCTCAGATACGCAGTATTTT
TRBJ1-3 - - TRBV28 CASNSHSGGGGNTIYF TGTGCCAGCAACTCACACTCGGGCGGAGGAGGAAACACCATATATTTT
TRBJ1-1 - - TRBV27 CASSWGGQISEAFF TGTGCCAGCAGTTGGGGGGGACAAATCTCTGAAGCTTTCTTT
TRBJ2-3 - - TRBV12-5 CASAPPLGVEYTQYF TGTGCTAGTGCTCCCCCACTCGGGGTGGAGTATACGCAGTATTTT
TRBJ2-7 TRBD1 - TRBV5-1 CASGTGTTYEQYF TGCGCCAGCGGGACAGGGACAACCTACGAGCAGTACTTC
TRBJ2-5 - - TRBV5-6 CASSLVQGPQETQYF TGTGCCAGCAGCTTGGTTCAGGGCCCACAAGAGACCCAGTACTTC
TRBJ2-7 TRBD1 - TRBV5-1 CASSLRDSSHEQYF TGCGCCAGCAGCTTGCGGGACAGTAGCCACGAGCAGTACTTC
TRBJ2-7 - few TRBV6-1 CASNTATSSYEQYF TGTGCCAGCAATACAGCGACGAGCTCCTACGAGCAGTACTTC
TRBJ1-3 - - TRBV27 CASSLSGRATTGNTIYF TGTGCCAGCAGTTTATCAGGCAGGGCCACTACTGGAAACACCATATATTTT
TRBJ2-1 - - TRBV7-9 CASSRAGTPNNEQFF TGTGCCAGCAGCCGGGCCGGGACTCCTAACAATGAGCAGTTCTTC
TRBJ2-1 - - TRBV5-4 CASSVDGGSYNEQFF TGTGCCAGCAGCGTGGACGGGGGATCCTACAATGAGCAGTTCTTC